A single sample gave rise to the 24 T cell receptor beta chains below, sequenced in a study of blood T cell repertoires in COVID-19. TCRdb keeps only in-frame clones here, not all; method: immunoSEQ multiplex PCR. The sample lists under 300,000 clones; 92% were seen once. Sequenced: peripheral blood. The receptors come from a man aged 25-40 years with COVID-19, enrolled during active disease.

This sequence joins TRBV5-1 and TRBJ1-2; D is unclear. CDR1 SGHRS and CDR2 YFSETQ come from the germline V gene. Deletions cut 4 bases from V and 7 bases from J, with 17 bases between. This CDR3 has 14 residues. The CDR3 here is CASSTGTGGLGYTF. The CDR3 DNA sequence: TGCGCCAGCAGCACCGGAACCGGAGGTCTTGGCTACACCTTC.

V gene TRBV27 combines with J gene TRBJ2-7; D is perhaps TRBD1 (6 bases). Trimming pared 5 bases from V and 5 bases from J, leaving 16 bases between. In germline, CDR1 is MNHEY, CDR2 SMNVEV (reference sequence). The CDR3 runs 14 residues. This CDR3 reads CASSTYLNRDEQYF. In nucleotides, the CDR3 is TGTGCCAGCAGTACGTATCTAAACAGGGACGAGCAGTACTTC.

This clone has a single count. The gene calls are TRBV24-1 and TRBJ2-1; TRBD2 aligns across 10 bases. The CDR3 runs 16 residues. Germline V gives CDR1 KGHDR, CDR2 SFDVKD. Losses at the gene ends were 3 bases for V and 4 bases for J; bases not matched to a gene: 5. The CDR3 is CATSDNGLAAYNEQFF. The CDR3 nucleotides read TGTGCCACCAGTGATAATGGACTAGCGGCATACAATGAGCAGTTCTTC.

V gene TRBV6-4 combines with J gene TRBJ1-1; a weak D match, TRBD1 (5 bases). Trimming cost V 4 bases and J 4 bases, with 10 bases left between them. The CDR3 runs to 13 residues. Germline CDR1 reads MRHNA; CDR2 reads SNTAGT. CDR3 amino acids: CASSGEGSTEAFF. CDR3 nucleotides: TGTGCCAGCAGTGGGGAGGGGTCCACTGAAGCTTTCTTT.

The V and J genes are TRBV19 and TRBJ1-3; D perhaps matches TRBD1 (6 bases). Trimming shortened V by 9 bases and J by 0 bases, and 15 bases separated the two germline ends. This CDR3 has 15 residues. CDR1 and CDR2 (germline): LNHDA, SQIVND (reference sequence). The CDR3 bases are TGTGCCAGCATCCTGGACAGCCACTCTGGAAACACCATATATTTT. Translation gives CASILDSHSGNTIYF.

The V gene is TRBV3-1 (or the pseudogene TRBV3-2), the J gene TRBJ1-4; no firm D call. Germline CDR1 and CDR2: LGHDT and YNNKEL (reference sequence). This CDR3 contains 16 residues. V was cut by 0 bases and J by 5 bases, with 13 bases left in between. DNA for the CDR3: TGTGCCAGCAGCCAAGATCCCCAACTCCGCAATGAAAAACTGTTTTTT. Protein product: CASSQDPQLRNEKLFF.

This chain connects TRBV9 to TRBJ2-2; 8 bases match TRBD2. Germline V gene sequence: CDR1 SGDLS, CDR2 YYNGEE. The CDR3 is 16 residues long. Losses at the gene ends were 5 bases for V and 7 bases for J; bases not matched to a gene: 13. The CDR3 nucleotides are TGTGCCAGCAGTGGCCGAGGCGGGGGGTTTGTCGGGGAGCTGTTTTTT. Its translation is CASSGRGGGFVGELFF.

The chain combines TRBV19 with TRBJ1-3; TRBD1 is a possible D gene (6 bases). Germline CDR1 is LNHDA and CDR2 is SQIVND (reference sequence). The CDR3 covers 15 residues. V was shortened by 7 bases and J by 3 bases, with 16 bases between the two germline ends. CDR3 sequence reads: CASMSTGNFGNTIYF. For the CDR3, the DNA is TGTGCCAGTATGTCGACAGGAAATTTTGGAAACACCATATATTTT.

This rearrangement joins TRBV2 to TRBJ2-5, with 13 bases lining up with TRBD2. Trimming cost V 7 bases and J 7 bases; bases outside gene matches: 9. Germline CDR1 is SNHLY and CDR2 is FYNNEI. The CDR3 extends over 15 amino acids. The CDR3 DNA follows: TGTGCCAGCACCCAGGGGACTAGCGGGGTGGGGACCCAGTACTTC. Translated, it gives CASTQGTSGVGTQYF.

The chain carries TRBV3-1 (or the pseudogene TRBV3-2) and TRBJ1-2; 7 bases are a match to TRBD1. V shed 2 bases and J 5 bases; nucleotides not matched to a gene: 8. CDR1 and CDR2 (germline): LGHDT, YNNKEL (reference sequence). The length of the CDR3 is 15 residues. CDR3 DNA: TGTGCCAGCAGCCAACGAGACAGGGCCATTTATGGCTACACCTTC. The encoded protein is CASSQRDRAIYGYTF.

The chain has TRBV7-2 and TRBJ2-5, with TRBD2 matching over 9 bases. The ends lost 5 bases at V and 1 base at J; junction bases unmatched: 5. Per germline, CDR1 SGHTA and CDR2 FQGNSA. The CDR3 extends over 15 amino acids. The DNA for the CDR3 is TGTGCCAGCAGCCGTAGCGGGGGTGTCCAAGAGACCCAGTACTTC. It codes for CASSRSGGVQETQYF.

V is TRBV3-1 (or the pseudogene TRBV3-2) and J is TRBJ2-7; maybe TRBD1 (6 bases). The V end was cut by 8 bases, the J end by 0 bases, with 17 bases between. This CDR3 contains 15 residues. Germline assignment: CDR1 LGHDT and CDR2 YNNKEL (reference sequence). The CDR3 DNA reads as TGTGCCAGCGCTCGAAACAGGGCTAGCTCCTACGAGCAGTACTTC. Amino acids: CASARNRASSYEQYF.

The rearrangement links TRBV3-1 (or the pseudogene TRBV3-2) to TRBJ1-1; D not certain. V dropped 5 bases and J dropped 4 bases, with 8 bases sitting between them. CDR3 length equals 12 residues. In germline, CDR1 is LGHDT, CDR2 YNNKEL (reference sequence). The DNA for the CDR3 is TGTGCCAGCAGCGGAGGATCCACTGAAGCTTTCTTT. This codes for CASSGGSTEAFF.

DNA of the CDR3: TGTGCCAGCAGTGAAGGGACACCTAGATATGGCTACACCTTC. Protein sequence: CASSEGTPRYGYTF. The chain couples TRBV27 to TRBJ1-2; possible D gene TRBD1, 6 bases. CDR1 and CDR2 from the germline V gene are MNHEY and SMNVEV (reference sequence). V lost 5 bases and J 5 bases, leaving 15 bases between the germline ends. This CDR3 region has 14 residues.

The chain joins TRBV13 to TRBJ1-5; D may be TRBD1 (5 bases). This CDR3 is 14 amino acids long. The germline CDR1 and CDR2 sequences are PRHDT and FYEKMQ (reference sequence). Between the trimmed V and J ends, which lost 3 bases and 4 bases, there was a span of 10 bases. The CDR3: CASSFGAGNQPQHF. Here the CDR3 DNA reads TGTGCCAGCAGCTTTGGGGCGGGGAATCAGCCCCAGCATTTT.

This clone was counted once. Here the CDR3 DNA reads TGTGCCAGCAGTAAAGGGAAGCGGGGGGCTAACACCGGGGAGCTGTTTTTT. Amino acids: CASSKGKRGANTGELFF. The rearrangement joins TRBV5-4 to TRBJ2-2; 9 bases are shared with TRBD2. The germline V gene encodes CDR1 SGHNT and CDR2 YYREEE (reference sequence). The CDR3 totals 17 residues. V was clipped by 5 bases and J by 2 bases; unmatched bases: 10.

The chain links TRBV6-1 to TRBJ1-5; D may be TRBD1 (5 bases). This CDR3 has 12 amino acids. Trimming removed 3 bases from V and 9 bases from J, with 9 bases in between. CDR1 is MNHNS, CDR2 SASEGT, per germline. The CDR3 DNA follows: TGTGCCAGCAGTGAGTGGGGGGGGCCCCAGCATTTT. Translation gives CASSEWGGPQHF.

The chain has TRBV7-9 and TRBJ2-3, with D perhaps matching TRBD2 (5 bases). Trimming shortened V by 3 bases and J by 5 bases, and 12 bases separated the two germline ends. The V gene's germline CDR1 is SEHNR and CDR2 FQNEAQ (reference sequence). The CDR3 is 14 residues long. The CDR3 spells CASSFTGSVDTQYF. The CDR3 DNA sequence: TGTGCCAGCAGCTTTACGGGGTCGGTAGATACGCAGTATTTT.

The genes are TRBV4-1 and TRBJ2-1; TRBD1 matches 9 bases. This CDR3 is 16 amino acids long. V lost 4 bases and J lost 8; bases outside the gene matches: 12. Germline V CDR1 and CDR2: MGHRA, YSYEKL. The CDR3 DNA reads TGCGCCAGCAGCCTCTCCGGGACAGGGTCGGGATATGAGCAGTTCTTC. Translation gives CASSLSGTGSGYEQFF.

This chain uses TRBV9 with TRBJ1-2; 9 nucleotides match TRBD1. Unmatched junction bases numbered 11, after V lost 0 bases and J lost 8 bases. The germline V gene has CDR1 SGDLS and CDR2 YYNGEE. CDR3 length: 16 residues. The CDR3 spells CASSVDPSRTGDGYTF. CDR3 in DNA: TGTGCCAGCAGCGTAGACCCGAGTAGGACAGGGGACGGCTACACCTTC.

On this clone: This same CDR3 is encoded by further DNA sequences in the sample. The V and J genes are TRBV5-1 and TRBJ1-3, with 8 positions matching TRBD1. V dropped 3 bases and J dropped 0; count of bases not matched to a gene: 2. The CDR3 totals 15 residues. Looked up from germline, CDR1 is SGHRS and CDR2 is YFSETQ. CDR3 coding DNA: TGCGCCAGCAGCTCAACAGGGGGCTCTGGAAACACCATATATTTT. Translating gives CASSSTGGSGNTIYF.

The chain couples TRBV2 to TRBJ2-7; D uncertain. This CDR3 has 12 residues. Trimming pared 6 bases from V and 1 base from J, leaving 7 bases between. CDR1 is SNHLY and CDR2 is FYNNEI in the germline V gene. This CDR3 reads CASSRESYEQYF. CDR3 sequence (DNA): TGTGCCAGCAGCCGCGAATCCTACGAGCAGTACTTC.

CDR3 DNA sequence: TGCGCCAGCAGCTTGCAGGGGCAGGGTACCGGGGAGCTGTTTTTT. It codes for CASSLQGQGTGELFF. The chain employs TRBV5-1 and TRBJ2-2; D is perhaps TRBD1 (6 bases). Germline V gene data show CDR1 as SGHRS and CDR2 as YFSETQ. With 1 base removed from V and 5 bases from J, the gap between germline ends came to 12 bases. The CDR3 totals 15 residues.

The chain is built from TRBV9 and TRBJ2-3, with 8 nucleotides matching TRBD2. This CDR3 has 14 residues. Germline V gene data show CDR1 as SGDLS and CDR2 as YYNGEE. Trimming took 2 bases from V and 4 from J; bases not matched to a gene: 3. CDR3 DNA sequence: TGTGCCAGCAGCGTTGGACTAGCCTCAGATACGCAGTATTTT. It encodes CASSVGLASDTQYF.